Sequencing of this TCR beta chain was carried out in a study of response to subunit inactivated influenza vaccine. This CDR3 comprises 15 residues. The germline V and J ends were trimmed by 0 bases and 8 bases, with 12 bases remaining between them. Germline CDR1 and CDR2: SGHRS and YFSETQ. From the RT-PCR reads, TCRdb called clonotypes with MiXCR, one entry per CDR3 protein. The data show roughly 550,000 distinct CDR3 sequences, under 30% seen once. A further study also used this sample, focusing on T cells expressing NK-cell markers. That report adds: Making the TCR beta cDNA relied on 5'RACE template switching with UMIs. The eight sequenced donors comprised seven who were HCMV-seropositive and one who was seronegative. About 6 donors had dominant NKG2C+ clonotypes that comprised about 1.0-7.0% of their CD8+ T cells. The CD3+CD56-NKG2C+ fraction of a handful of donors was also led by these clonotypes. HCMV specificity of the expanded NKG2C+ T cell clones stayed unclear.

The sequence came from a man in his forties or fifties who received an inactivated influenza vaccine. This rearrangement joins TRBV5-1 to TRBJ1-6, with a tentative D call TRBD1 (6 bases). The sample here was CD4+ T cells sorted from PBMCs, taken roughly 12 days after vaccination. The CDR3 here is CASSLGPGADSPLHF. CDR3 sequence (DNA): TGCGCCAGCAGCTTGGGTCCGGGGGCAGATTCACCCCTCCACTTT.